Shown below are 27 T cell receptor beta chains from a single sample sequenced in a study of control samples from healthy donors and cancer patients. TCRdb keeps only in-frame clones here, not all; method: immunoSEQ multiplex PCR. The profile shows roughly 81,000 clones, roughly 82% of them singletons. Input material: PBMCs. These receptors all come from a man in his 60s with head and neck cancer.

This clone was recorded once. V and J are TRBV27 and TRBJ2-5; D is tentatively TRBD1 or TRBD2 (5 bases each). The V end lost 5 bases, the J end lost 6 bases, and 25 bases lay between the germline ends. The CDR3 length is 17 residues. In germline, CDR1 is MNHEY, CDR2 SMNVEV (reference sequence). The DNA of the CDR3 is TGTGCCAGCAGTCCTCTACACCGGGACGGACTTTCGCAGACCCAGTACTTC. Translating gives CASSPLHRDGLSQTQYF.

The chain recombines TRBV5-8 with TRBJ1-2; 7 nucleotides match TRBD1. This CDR3 has 13 amino acids. Trimming took 4 bases from V and 3 from J; bases not matched to a gene: 3. CDR1 is SGHTS and CDR2 is YDEGEE in the germline V gene. In nucleotides, the CDR3 is TGTGCCAGCAGCGTACAGGGGTACTATGGCTACACCTTC. Protein: CASSVQGYYGYTF. The full variable domain, rest sourced from reference TRBV5-8 and TRBJ1-2, is EAGVTQSPTHLIKTRGQQATLRCSPISGHTSVYWYQQALGLGLQFLLWYDEGEERNRGNFPPRFSGRQFPNYSSELNVNALELEDSALYLCASSVQGYYGYTFGSGTRLTVV.

The V gene is TRBV6-5, the J gene TRBJ2-3; D gene unclear. This CDR3 contains 14 residues. Trimming cost V 2 bases and J 2 bases, with 8 bases left between them. In germline, CDR1 is MNHEY, CDR2 SVGAGI. The CDR3 DNA sequence: TGTGCCAGCAGTTACGTCCCAGCCACAGATACGCAGTATTTT. Translation gives CASSYVPATDTQYF.

This chain joins TRBV6-5 and TRBJ1-5; possibly TRBD1 for D (5 bases). CDR3 length equals 13 residues. Trimming cost V 6 bases and J 5 bases, with 11 bases left between them. CDR1 and CDR2 (germline): MNHEY, SVGAGI. The CDR3 region has the DNA TGTGCCAGCAGCCAGACAGAGTATCAGCCCCAGCATTTT. Translating gives CASSQTEYQPQHF.

The chain employs TRBV27 and TRBJ1-2; D call uncertain. The CDR3 length is 17 residues. Per germline, CDR1 MNHEY and CDR2 SMNVEV (reference sequence). Trimming took off 1 base at V and 0 bases at J, with 15 bases between the two ends. This CDR3 is CASSLYSSGRANYGYTF. In nucleotides, the CDR3 is TGTGCCAGCAGTTTATACTCTTCCGGCAGAGCTAACTATGGCTACACCTTC.

This clone has a handful of counts. The rearrangement uses TRBV30 and TRBJ2-7; D may match TRBD1 or TRBD2 (5 bases each). V lost 8 bases, J lost 2 bases, and 10 bases lay in between. The germline gives CDR1 GTSNPN, CDR2 SVGIG (reference sequence). This CDR3 has 11 amino acids. The CDR3, as DNA: TGTGCCGCCCGGGGCACCTACGAGCAGTACTTC. It codes for CAARGTYEQYF.

The rearrangement links TRBV18 to TRBJ2-5; 7 bases are shared with TRBD1. Trimming took 2 bases from V and 2 from J; bases not matched to a gene: 11. This CDR3 has 17 residues. The germline V gene has CDR1 KGHSH and CDR2 LQKENI. CDR3 sequence reads: CASSPGQGVTSQETQYF. The CDR3 coding sequence is TGTGCCAGCTCACCAGGCCAGGGGGTCACCTCACAAGAGACCCAGTACTTC. Variable domain in full (rest from reference TRBV18 and TRBJ2-5): NAGVMQNPRHLVRRRGQEARLRCSPMKGHSHVYWYRQLPEEGLKFMVYLQKENIIDESGMPKERFSAEFPKEGPSILRIQQVVRGDSAAYFCASSPGQGVTSQETQYFGPGTRLLVL.

This clone was seen only a few times. The genes are TRBV2 and TRBJ2-6; D possibly corresponds to TRBD2 (6 bases). Between the trimmed V and J ends, which lost 6 bases and 4 bases, there was a span of 19 bases. Germline V gives CDR1 SNHLY, CDR2 FYNNEI. There are 17 residues in the CDR3. The CDR3, as DNA: TGTGCCAGCAGCAAGCTCGGGGGTAGGGCAGGGGCCAACGTCCTGACTTTC. This translates into CASSKLGGRAGANVLTF.

The chain couples TRBV7-2 to TRBJ1-1, with 8 nucleotides matching TRBD1. The length of the CDR3 is 12 residues. The V segment lost 6 bases and the J segment 6 bases; nucleotides outside the gene matches: 3. CDR1 and CDR2 from the germline V gene are SGHTA and FQGNSA. This CDR3 is CASRQQGAEAFF. CDR3 in DNA: TGTGCCAGCAGACAACAGGGGGCTGAAGCTTTCTTT.

The rearrangement links TRBV18 to TRBJ2-5; 7 bases fit TRBD2. There are 15 residues in the CDR3. Germline CDR1 reads KGHSH; CDR2 reads LQKENI. The V and J ends lost 3 bases and 3 bases, in that order; junction bases with no gene match: 7. CDR3 in amino acids: CASSPPGEGKETQYF. CDR3 sequence (DNA): TGTGCCAGCTCACCTCCGGGGGAGGGTAAAGAGACCCAGTACTTC.

A word on this clone: The junction differs from germline at one of its ends, possibly a read error. This same CDR3 is encoded by further DNA sequences in the sample. This chain uses TRBV3-1 (or the pseudogene TRBV3-2) with TRBJ2-7; TRBD2 matches 11 bases. CDR3 size: 14 residues. From germline, CDR1 is LGHDT and CDR2 YNNKEL (reference sequence). Here the CDR3 reads CASSLGTSGYEQYF. The CDR3 DNA follows: TGTGCCAGCAGCCTGGGGACTAGCGGCTACGAGCAGTATTTC.

The chain couples TRBV18 to TRBJ2-1; 11 nucleotides align to TRBD2. Germline V gene sequence: CDR1 KGHSH, CDR2 LQKENI. The CDR3 is made up of 16 amino acids. Losses at the gene ends were 3 bases for V and 7 bases for J; bases not matched to a gene: 8. The CDR3 loop reads CASSPPLAGDRNEQFF. The CDR3 DNA is TGTGCCAGCTCACCTCCACTAGCGGGAGATCGGAATGAGCAGTTCTTC.

The genes are TRBV12-5 and TRBJ1-1; no clear D. Germline V CDR1 and CDR2: LGHNT, FRNRAP. The CDR3 totals 14 residues. The V end lost 1 base, the J end lost 1 base, and 7 bases lay between the germline ends. In DNA form, the CDR3 reads TGTGCTAGTGGTTTGGGGGTTAGGAACACTGAAGCTTTCTTT. This encodes CASGLGVRNTEAFF.

The chain recombines TRBV9 with TRBJ1-6, with 8 positions matching TRBD1. This CDR3 is 17 amino acids long. Trimming removed 7 bases from V and 7 bases from J; junction bases left unmatched: 16. Looked up from germline, CDR1 is SGDLS and CDR2 is YYNGEE. The CDR3 sequence: CASPFQGARPTNSPLHF. CDR3 in DNA: TGTGCCAGCCCGTTCCAGGGGGCGCGCCCCACCAATTCACCCCTCCACTTT.

The chain joins TRBV19 to TRBJ1-2; 9 positions match TRBD1. The V and J ends lost 8 bases and 6 bases, in that order; junction bases with no gene match: 7. The CDR3 contains 13 residues. The V gene's germline CDR1 is LNHDA and CDR2 SQIVND (reference sequence). Written as DNA, the CDR3 is TGTGCCAGTGAAATGACAGGGGGGAATGGCTACACCTTC. It yields the protein CASEMTGGNGYTF.

The chain carries TRBV28 and TRBJ2-7, with 8 positions matching TRBD2. Germline CDR1 and CDR2: MDHEN and SYDVKM. V shed 6 bases, J shed 4 bases, and the junction held 11 bases outside the gene matches. The CDR3 consists of 15 residues. As DNA, the CDR3 is TGTGCCAGCAGAAAACAGACGGGGGGGACTTACGAGCAGTACTTC. Translation gives CASRKQTGGTYEQYF.

The chain couples TRBV10-3 to TRBJ2-5, with 8 nucleotides matching TRBD2. Germline V CDR1 and CDR2: ENHRY, SYGVKD. The CDR3 contains 15 residues. The V gene end was trimmed by 4 bases and the J gene end by 5 bases; junction bases not matched to a gene: 9. In DNA form, the CDR3 reads TGTGCCATCAGTGCCCCGTCGGGAGGGCCGGAGACCCAGTACTTC. Translation gives CAISAPSGGPETQYF.

The rearrangement uses TRBV6-1 and TRBJ2-1; 8 bases fit TRBD2. CDR3 length: 14 amino acids. V was clipped by 0 bases and J by 7 bases; unmatched bases: 2. Germline CDR1 and CDR2: MNHNS and SASEGT. CDR3 region: CASSEASGTNEQFF. As DNA, the CDR3 is TGTGCCAGCAGTGAAGCTAGCGGGACTAATGAGCAGTTCTTC.

The V call is TRBV7-9, the J call TRBJ1-2; D might be TRBD1 (6 bases). Germline V gene lookup returns CDR1 SEHNR and CDR2 FQNEAQ (reference sequence). The ends were cut back, 5 bases at V and 7 bases at J, with 17 bases in the middle. This CDR3 comprises 14 residues. CDR3 DNA: TGTGCCAGCAGCACTGGACAGAACTACGGTGGCTACACCTTC. Protein product: CASSTGQNYGGYTF.

The rearrangement uses TRBV30 and TRBJ2-1, with D possibly TRBD2 on 5 matching bases. Germline CDR1 reads GTSNPN; CDR2 reads SVGIG (reference sequence). This CDR3 spans 12 amino acids. Deletions cut 5 bases from V and 0 bases from J, with 5 bases between. CDR3 sequence (DNA): TGTGCCTGGGGGAGCTCCTACAATGAGCAGTTCTTC. Residues: CAWGSSYNEQFF.

The rearrangement joins TRBV7-9 to TRBJ1-3; 9 bases match TRBD2. With the DNA end fitting TRBJ2-2 better, the J assignment may be wrong. CDR3 length: 18 residues. Germline assignment: CDR1 SEHNR and CDR2 FQNEAQ (reference sequence). DNA of the CDR3: TGTGCCAGCAGCTTGTTCCGTGGCGGGAGGGCCAGGGCCGGGGAGCTGTTTTTT. Translating it yields CASSLFRGGRARAGELFF.

This chain links TRBV20-1 with TRBJ1-2; D is ambiguous. This CDR3 region has 12 residues. The V end was cut by 3 bases, the J end by 2 bases, with 7 bases between. Germline CDR1 is DFQATT and CDR2 is SNEGSKA (reference sequence). CDR3 in DNA: TGCAGTGCTAGTACGGAAAACTATGGCTACACCTTC. The encoded protein is CSASTENYGYTF.

A single count supports this clone. The J gene is TRBJ1-1, the V gene TRBV15; tentative D call: TRBD1 (5 bases). The CDR3 has 14 residues. Trimming stripped 0 bases from V and 6 bases from J, with 11 bases between. Germline CDR1 is LNHNV and CDR2 is YYDKDF (reference sequence). CDR3 sequence: CATSRERGRAEAFF. For the CDR3, the DNA is TGTGCCACCAGCAGAGAGAGGGGACGCGCTGAAGCTTTCTTT.

The chain is built from TRBV19 and TRBJ2-5; 9 bases fit TRBD1. J lost 5 bases, V lost 4 bases, and 11 bases had no gene match. The germline CDR1 and CDR2 sequences are LNHDA and SQIVND (reference sequence). This CDR3 region has 16 residues. CDR3 nucleotide sequence: TGTGCCAGTAGTAATGGGGGAGGACAGGGGCCGGAGACCCAGTACTTC. Its protein product is CASSNGGGQGPETQYF.

The V and J genes are TRBV5-1 and TRBJ1-4, with 7 bases fitting TRBD1. With 2 bases clipped from V and 8 bases from J, the junction kept 9 bases outside the gene matches. Germline CDR1 SGHRS, CDR2 YFSETQ. The CDR3 runs 15 residues. The CDR3 DNA reads as TGCGCCAGCAGCTTTATAGGGGACAGAGGGGAAAAACTGTTTTTT. Translation gives CASSFIGDRGEKLFF.

CDR3 in amino acids: CASSHRARDSPLHF. The CDR3 nucleotides read TGTGCCAGCAGTCACAGGGCGCGTGATTCACCCCTCCACTTT. This chain joins TRBV6-5 and TRBJ1-6, with TRBD1 as a possible D gene (6 bases). Germline CDR1 MNHEY, CDR2 SVGAGI. The CDR3 runs 14 residues. V lost 5 bases and J 8 bases, leaving 13 bases between the germline ends.

This clone was observed once. The rearrangement joins TRBV9 to TRBJ2-2, with 9 positions matching TRBD1. Trimming at V came to 3 bases and at J to 4 bases, leaving 7 bases not matched to a gene. Germline loops: CDR1 SGDLS, CDR2 YYNGEE. CDR3 length: 16 amino acids. This CDR3 is CASSDSRQGGTGELFF. The CDR3, as DNA: TGTGCCAGCAGCGACTCTAGACAGGGGGGCACCGGGGAGCTGTTTTTT.